The present TCR beta chain was sequenced within a study of cytomegalovirus exposure and HLA in healthy donors. Across the whole study: Ancestry clustering placed 81% of 300 to 400 genotyped donors in the Caucasian-associated cluster.

Comments on this clone: The antigen remains undetermined.

This CDR3 comprises 12 residues. Germline V gives CDR1 KGHSH, CDR2 LQKENI. The V and J ends lost 5 bases and 0 bases respectively, with 4 bases between them. Study-level findings and limits: TRBV6-2, TRBV6-3 and some other V segments were excluded as indistinguishable. Among TCR beta chains of equal frequency, HLA-associated ones were more clonally expanded in a later analysis. An assumption of roughly uniform sequencing depth across donors underlay the presence/absence analyses.

PCR was performed using 60 Vbeta and 13 Jbeta primers. The assay was immunoSEQ multiplex PCR, and TCRdb's table has in-frame clones only and misses some. The sample yields 200,000 to 250,000 clones, approximately 82% seen once. The chain employs TRBV18 and TRBJ2-5; no firm D call. Sequencing used PBMCs. The TCR sequence derives from a man aged 18 to 29 in good health and CMV-seronegative. The CDR3: CASSSYQETQYF. The CDR3 DNA sequence: TGTGCCAGCTCATCGTACCAAGAGACCCAGTACTTC.